A single sample gave rise to the 21 T cell receptor beta chains below, sequenced in a study of regulatory T cells (dated by TCRdb to 2016 to 2019). Findings and caveats that apply to the study as a whole: Conventional CD4+ T cells from CD3G-deficient patients were enriched for hydrophobic residues at CDR3 positions 6 and 7, suggesting more self-reactive specificities.

Libraries came from the immunoSEQ multiplex PCR assay. For the multiplex PCR, 52 forward TRBV primers and 13 reverse TRBJ primers were used, and amplification bias was corrected with both assay-based and computational methods. TCRdb carries this immuneACCESS record with in-frame sequences only. Its versions omit some clonotypes, under half of them owing to an unresolved V gene in the studies checked, with the rest unexplained. The sample records approximately 40,000 clones, approximately 90% of which are singletons. The biggest ten clones account for about 2.4% of the sample. No antigen is known for these receptors. The sequenced material came from conventional CD4+ T cells sorted from blood. These receptors were collected from a person aged 18-30 years with CD3G deficiency.

The chain has TRBV27 and TRBJ2-4; tentatively, D is TRBD2 (7 bases). Trimming stripped 3 bases from V and 3 bases from J, with 18 bases between. This CDR3 comprises 17 residues. The germline V gene encodes CDR1 MNHEY and CDR2 SMNVEV (reference sequence). The CDR3 sequence: CASSFDWRGGGKNIQYF. CDR3 sequence (DNA): TGTGCCAGCAGTTTCGATTGGAGGGGAGGGGGCAAAAACATTCAGTACTTC.

The chain couples TRBV19 to TRBJ1-2; maybe TRBD1 (5 bases). The germline CDR1 and CDR2 sequences are LNHDA and SQIVND (reference sequence). V dropped 5 bases and J dropped 7 bases, with 20 bases sitting between them. This CDR3 is 15 amino acids long. CDR3 residues: CASSGPAGGASGYTF. The CDR3 DNA sequence: TGTGCCAGTAGTGGCCCAGCCGGAGGGGCCTCTGGCTACACCTTC.

The gene calls are TRBV6-1 and TRBJ1-4; D not certain. The CDR3 loop spans 15 amino acids. Germline CDR1 and CDR2: MNHNS and SASEGT. With 1 base removed from V and 5 bases from J, the gap between germline ends came to 11 bases. CDR3: CASSEDPGRNEKLFF. The CDR3 DNA reads TGTGCCAGCAGTGAAGACCCAGGTCGGAATGAAAAACTGTTTTTT.

V is TRBV5-1 and J is TRBJ2-1; TRBD2 matches 10 bases. After removal of 4 bases from V and 3 bases from J, the junction contained 4 bases not matched to a gene. CDR3 length: 15 amino acids. Germline V gene sequence: CDR1 SGHRS, CDR2 YFSETQ. DNA for the CDR3: TGCGCCAGCAGCGGAGGGACTAGCGTCTACAATGAGCAGTTCTTC. This translates into CASSGGTSVYNEQFF. The full variable domain, rest sourced from reference TRBV5-1 and TRBJ2-1, is KAGVTQTPRYLIKTRGQQVTLSCSPISGHRSVSWYQQTPGQGLQFLFEYFSETQRNKGNFPGRFSGRQFSNSRSEMNVSTLELGDSALYLCASSGGTSVYNEQFFGPGTRLTVL.

This clone appeared a single time. V is TRBV5-1 and J is TRBJ2-1; 12 nucleotides align to TRBD1. The CDR3 is 15 amino acids. The germline gives CDR1 SGHRS, CDR2 YFSETQ. With 5 bases clipped from V and 6 bases from J, the junction kept 6 bases outside the gene matches. DNA of the CDR3: TGCGCCAGCAGTCCGGGACAGGGGGCACTCAATGAGCAGTTCTTC. Its protein is CASSPGQGALNEQFF.

The rearrangement links TRBV7-9 to TRBJ2-3, with D maybe TRBD1 (6 bases). The ends were cut back, 0 bases at V and 4 bases at J, with 11 bases in the middle. The CDR3 loop spans 15 amino acids. Germline V gives CDR1 SEHNR, CDR2 FQNEAQ (reference sequence). The CDR3 sequence: CASSLAGAFADTQYF. CDR3 nucleotide sequence: TGTGCCAGCAGCTTAGCGGGGGCGTTTGCAGATACGCAGTATTTT.

This clone was seen only a few times. J is TRBJ2-7 and V is TRBV6-6, with 13 bases fitting TRBD2. From germline, CDR1 is MNHNY and CDR2 SVGAGI (reference sequence). The CDR3 contains 15 residues. J was trimmed by 4 bases and V by 6 bases; bases with no gene match: 6. The CDR3 sequence: CASSRGLAGAYEQYF. CDR3 nucleotide sequence: TGTGCCAGCAGCCGAGGACTAGCGGGAGCTTACGAGCAGTACTTC.

This chain links TRBV20-1 with TRBJ2-7, with D perhaps TRBD1 (6 bases). In germline, CDR1 is DFQATT, CDR2 SNEGSKA (reference sequence). CDR3 length equals 11 residues. The germline V and J ends were trimmed by 5 bases and 5 bases, with 10 bases remaining between them. The CDR3, as DNA: TGCAGTGCTCTACAGGGTAACGAGCAGTACTTC. Protein: CSALQGNEQYF.

This clone came up once. This chain links TRBV7-8 with TRBJ2-7; 9 positions match TRBD2. The germline CDR1 and CDR2 sequences are SGHVS and FQNEAQ. The CDR3 is 13 residues long. Unmatched junction bases numbered 8, after V lost 8 bases and J lost 6 bases. The CDR3 is CASGGTSWSEQYF. In DNA form, the CDR3 reads TGTGCCAGCGGGGGGACTAGCTGGAGCGAGCAGTACTTC.

The CDR3 region has the DNA TGTGCCAGCAGTGAAGGCGGGACACTACACTACGAGCAGTACTTC. Its translation: CASSEGGTLHYEQYF. The V call is TRBV6-1, the J call TRBJ2-7; either TRBD1 or TRBD2 may fit D (6 bases each). Looked up from germline, CDR1 is MNHNS and CDR2 is SASEGT. This CDR3 comprises 15 residues. The V end lost 1 base, the J end lost 3 bases, and 13 bases lay between the germline ends.

The V and J genes are TRBV6-1 and TRBJ2-5; possibly TRBD1 for D (5 bases). The V end lost 4 bases, the J end lost 2 bases, and 8 bases lay between the germline ends. Looked up from germline, CDR1 is MNHNS and CDR2 is SASEGT. CDR3 length: 13 residues. The DNA of the CDR3 is TGTGCCAGCAGTGGATCAGGGCAAGAGACCCAGTACTTC. As protein: CASSGSGQETQYF.

V usage is TRBV5-1 and J usage is TRBJ1-1; 9 bases match TRBD1. V lost 2 bases and J lost 9; bases outside the gene matches: 8. This CDR3 has 14 amino acids. Germline values: CDR1 SGHRS, CDR2 YFSETQ. The CDR3 nucleotides are TGCGCCAGCAGCTTACTACAGGGGGCGTCGCAAGCTTTCTTT. Translation gives CASSLLQGASQAFF.

The genes are TRBV6-1 and TRBJ2-3; D is uncertain. The CDR3 has 15 residues. Germline-derived CDR1 and CDR2 are MNHNS and SASEGT. V lost 2 bases and J 1 base, leaving 10 bases between the germline ends. CDR3 residues: CASSEPSARTDTQYF. The CDR3 coding sequence is TGTGCCAGCAGTGAACCCTCCGCCCGCACAGATACGCAGTATTTT.

The chain joins TRBV28 to TRBJ2-7; no firm D call. CDR1 MDHEN and CDR2 SYDVKM come from the germline V gene. Deletions cut 3 bases from V and 1 base from J, with 7 bases between. The CDR3 runs 13 residues. The CDR3 region has the DNA TGTGCCAGCAGTTTTGGGGATTCCTACGAGCAGTACTTC. The encoded protein is CASSFGDSYEQYF.

V and J are TRBV28 and TRBJ2-4; 8 bases map to TRBD1. The germline CDR1 and CDR2 sequences are MDHEN and SYDVKM. This CDR3 spans 18 amino acids. Trimming cost V 8 bases and J 0 bases; bases outside gene matches: 15. The CDR3 coding sequence is TGTGCCAGCGCTCCCCCGTTCGGGACAGGATTAGCCAAAAACATTCAGTACTTC. It codes for CASAPPFGTGLAKNIQYF.

Points on this clone: No conserved phenylalanine or tryptophan is present at the end of the CDR3, so a read error is the likely explanation. No DNA is shown, since the ends of the CDR3 on it are uncertain; the CDR3 is the one TCRdb lists. The V call is TRBV9, the J call TRBJ2-7. Germline CDR1 and CDR2: SGDLS and YYNGEE. The CDR3 adds up to 10 amino acids, both ends counted. CDR3 residues: CASKPGGGIR.

The J gene is TRBJ2-5, the V gene TRBV5-1, with D possibly TRBD1 on 6 matching bases. The germline V gene has CDR1 SGHRS and CDR2 YFSETQ. This CDR3 has 14 amino acids. Deletions cut 0 bases from V and 4 bases from J, with 10 bases between. CDR3 DNA sequence: TGCGCCAGCAGCTTGGGACCAGGGGTAGAGACCCAGTACTTC. The encoded protein is CASSLGPGVETQYF.

This chain links TRBV19 with TRBJ1-2, with unresolved D. V lost 3 bases, J lost 4 bases, and 9 bases lay in between. The CDR3 has 13 residues. Germline V CDR1 and CDR2: LNHDA, SQIVND (reference sequence). The CDR3: CASSIGLAYGYTF. In nucleotides, the CDR3 is TGTGCCAGTAGTATTGGCCTCGCCTATGGCTACACCTTC. Looking up the rest from reference TRBV19 and TRBJ1-2 gives the full variable domain: DGGITQSPKYLFRKEGQNVTLSCEQNLNHDAMYWYRQDPGQGLRLIYYSQIVNDFQKGDIAEGYSVSREKKESFPLTVTSAQKNPTAFYLCASSIGLAYGYTFGSGTRLTVV.

The chain uses TRBV28 and TRBJ2-7, with 7 positions matching TRBD2. Losses at the gene ends were 5 bases for V and 6 bases for J; bases not matched to a gene: 16. This CDR3 is 16 amino acids long. Looked up from germline, CDR1 is MDHEN and CDR2 is SYDVKM. The CDR3 DNA sequence: TGTGCCAGCAGTCCATCAGCGGGAAGGCCAATGGGCGAGCAGTACTTC. Translated, it gives CASSPSAGRPMGEQYF. The variable domain in full, completed from reference TRBV28 and TRBJ2-7, reads DVKVTQSSRYLVKRTGEKVFLECVQDMDHENMFWYRQDPGLGLRLIYFSYDVKMKEKGDIPEGYSVSREKKERFSLILESASTNQTSMYLCASSPSAGRPMGEQYFGPGTRLTVT.

J is TRBJ2-3 and V is TRBV19; 9 nucleotides agree with TRBD2. The junction had 3 bases not matched to a gene; V was cut back by 1 base and J by 10 bases. Germline CDR1 and CDR2: LNHDA and SQIVND (reference sequence). The CDR3 extends over 13 amino acids. The CDR3 spells CASSIGGRDPQYF. The CDR3 bases are TGTGCCAGTAGTATAGGCGGGAGGGACCCGCAGTATTTT.

This clone was picked up one time. This chain uses TRBV5-1 with TRBJ1-2; D is possibly TRBD1 (6 bases). Per germline, CDR1 SGHRS and CDR2 YFSETQ. CDR3 length: 13 amino acids. The V end lost 4 bases, the J end lost 8 bases, and 15 bases lay between the germline ends. CDR3 region: CASSHREGGGYTF. The DNA of the CDR3 is TGCGCCAGCAGCCACAGGGAGGGCGGCGGCTACACCTTC.